The 9 T cell receptor beta chains in this list originate from one sample, sequenced in a study of T cells in women clearing cervical HPV infection. Repertoires were generated with immunoSEQ multiplex PCR, while TCRdb's copy carries only in-frame clones and drops some. This sample lists 15,000 to 20,000 clones; its ten largest clones have about 6.8%. Sequencing used blood buffy coat. These receptors all stem from a woman aged 18 to 75 with a cervical HPV16 infection that either progressed to CIN3+ or cleared (not recorded which).

About this clone itself: One end of the junction is discordant with germline, which a read error may explain. The CDR3 end lies 3 residues beyond the end of the read and is filled in from the germline J gene. The chain has TRBV18 and TRBJ2-3, with a weak D call TRBD2 (5 bases). This CDR3 has 13 residues. CDR1 is KGHSH, CDR2 LQKENI, per germline. The CDR3 protein is CASPPAEGDTQYF. CDR3 DNA (partial): TGTGCCAGCCCACCGGCCGAGGGAGATACG. The variable domain in full, completed from reference TRBV18 and TRBJ2-3, reads NAGVMQNPRHLVRRRGQEARLRCSPMKGHSHVYWYRQLPEEGLKFMVYLQKENIIDESGMPKERFSAEFPKEGPSILRIQQVVRGDSAAYFCASPPAEGDTQYFGPGTRLTVL.

Notes on this clone: The CDR3 end is not reached by the read, which stops 3 residues before it; the germline J gene fills it in. The chain couples TRBV18 to TRBJ2-2; D remains ambiguous. The germline V gene encodes CDR1 KGHSH and CDR2 LQKENI. The CDR3 runs to 16 residues. V shed 3 bases and J shed 5 bases, with 16 bases lying between them. This CDR3 is CASSPSRTRSTGELFF. The sequenced CDR3 bases are TGTGCCAGCTCACCCTCACGAACGCGGTCGACCGGGGAG.

Comments on this clone: The read halts 3 residues ahead of the CDR3 end, with the missing end drawn from the germline J gene. The V and J genes are TRBV20-1 and TRBJ2-7; TRBD2 matches at 13 bases. The length of the CDR3 is 16 residues. Per the germline V gene, CDR1 is DFQATT and CDR2 is SNEGSKA (reference sequence). The V and J ends lost 0 bases and 2 bases, in that order; junction bases with no gene match: 4. CDR3 region: CSARDPGTSGTYEQYF. The CDR3 bases that were read are TGCAGTGCTAGAGATCCGGGGACTAGCGGGACCTACGAG.

The CDR3 loop is CASSSSRVTGQPQHF. The covered CDR3 bases are TGTGCCAGCAGTAGTAGCAGGGTAACTGGACAGCCC. V gene TRBV27 combines with J gene TRBJ1-5; D perhaps matches TRBD1 (5 bases). The read falls 3 residues short of the CDR3 end, and the missing part is taken from the germline J gene. Trimming pared 5 bases from V and 7 bases from J, leaving 18 bases between. The CDR3 runs to 15 residues. CDR1 and CDR2 (germline): MNHEY, SMNVEV (reference sequence).

A note on this clone: The read is 3 residues too short to cover the CDR3 end, so that end is filled in from the germline J gene. The chain joins TRBV6-4 to TRBJ2-3, with D possibly being TRBD1 or TRBD2 (5 bases each). The CDR3 extends over 14 amino acids. Between the trimmed V and J ends, which lost 3 bases and 1 base, there was a span of 8 bases. Germline loops: CDR1 MRHNA, CDR2 SNTAGT. The covered CDR3 bases are TGTGCCAGCAGTGAGCAGGGAGGCACAGATACG. Encoded protein: CASSEQGGTDT. The full-length CDR3 reads as CASSEQGGTDTQYF.

On this clone: The CDR3 end falls 3 residues outside the read, so it is completed with the germline J gene. The gene calls are TRBV19 and TRBJ2-2; D is perhaps TRBD1 (6 bases). This CDR3 is 15 amino acids long. CDR1 and CDR2 (germline): LNHDA, SQIVND (reference sequence). V was clipped by 3 bases and J by 4 bases, with 12 bases between them. CDR3: CASSILQGVTGELFF. The sequenced CDR3 bases are TGTGCCAGTAGTATTTTACAGGGCGTCACCGGGGAG.

CDR3 DNA, as far as it was read: TGTGCCAGGCCCGACAAGGTAACTAATGAAAAA. Its translation: CARPDKVTNEK. The entire CDR3 protein is CARPDKVTNEKLFF. The chain carries TRBV19 and TRBJ1-4; no firm D call. The CDR3 end is not reached by the read, which stops 3 residues before it; the germline J gene fills it in. V lost 9 bases and J lost 1, with 12 bases in between. There are 14 residues in the CDR3. CDR1 and CDR2 from the germline V gene are LNHDA and SQIVND (reference sequence). Drawing the rest from reference TRBV19 and TRBJ1-4, the complete variable domain is DGGITQSPKYLFRKEGQNVTLSCEQNLNHDAMYWYRQDPGQGLRLIYYSQIVNDFQKGDIAEGYSVSREKKESFPLTVTSAQKNPTAFYLCARPDKVTNEKLFFGSGTQLSVL.

A word on this clone: The read falls 3 residues short of the CDR3 end, and the missing part is taken from the germline J gene. V gene TRBV7-9 combines with J gene TRBJ2-2; TRBD1 is a possible D gene (5 bases). V was cut by 3 bases and J by 2 bases, with 10 bases left in between. Looked up from germline, CDR1 is SEHNR and CDR2 is FQNEAQ (reference sequence). The CDR3 covers 15 residues. Incomplete CDR3 DNA: TGTGCCAGCAGCTTTGACAGCCACAACACCGGGGAG. This translates into CASSFDSHNTGE. The entire CDR3 protein reads CASSFDSHNTGELFF.

Worth noting for this clone: The junction and the germline gene differ at one end; a read error may be behind it. The read finishes 3 residues shy of the CDR3 end, and the germline J gene is used to complete it. This chain connects TRBV19 to TRBJ1-2; 9 bases align to TRBD1. This CDR3 is 15 amino acids long. CDR1 is LNHDA and CDR2 is SQIVND in the germline V gene (reference sequence). CDR3 DNA, as far as it was read: TGTGCCGGTAGTAAAAGGACAGGGGCGAACTATGGC. Translating gives CAGSKRTGANYG. The full CDR3 protein is CAGSKRTGANYGYTF.